One sample yielded the 17 T cell receptor beta chains listed below, sequenced in a study of T cell responses to AZD1222 COVID-19 vaccine. Profiling relied on immunoSEQ multiplex PCR, and the TCRdb table lists in-frame clones only, not all of them. The top ten clones hold approximately 5% of a sample with under 150,000 clones, about 93% of them seen once. Sequenced here: peripheral blood, sampled on day 0 of AZD1222 vaccination. The receptors stem from an adult in good health.

The V gene is TRBV21-1, the J gene TRBJ1-2; the D call in the table, TRBD1, was not verified against the DNA. TRBV21-1 is a documented pseudogene. This CDR3 contains 15 residues. The CDR3 loop reads CASSKHSRGNYGYTF. In nucleotides, the CDR3 is TGTGCCAGCAGCAAACATTCCAGGGGGAACTATGGCTACACCTTC.

This clone has more than one count but fewer than ten. The chain uses TRBV7-9 and TRBJ2-7, with D perhaps matching TRBD1 (6 bases). The CDR3 is 14 amino acids. Germline V lookup: CDR1 SEHNR, CDR2 FQNEAQ (reference sequence). Trimming took 5 bases from V and 0 from J, leaving 11 bases between them. CDR3 in DNA: TGTGCCAGCAGCGTCAGGGGTAGCTCCTACGAGCAGTACTTC. This encodes CASSVRGSSYEQYF.

This chain connects TRBV4-2 to TRBJ2-7, with 9 bases matching TRBD2. The CDR3 sequence is 16 residues long. The germline V gene has CDR1 LGHNA and CDR2 YNFKEQ. Unmatched junction bases numbered 12, after V lost 3 bases and J lost 6 bases. The CDR3 is CASSHPGAGGPVEQYF. In DNA form, the CDR3 reads TGTGCCAGCAGCCACCCCGGGGCGGGAGGGCCCGTCGAGCAGTACTTC.

The chain couples TRBV7-8 to TRBJ1-2; D ambiguous. This CDR3 comprises 14 residues. Germline loops: CDR1 SGHVS, CDR2 FQNEAQ. V dropped 3 bases and J dropped 2 bases, with 10 bases sitting between them. CDR3 nucleotides: TGTGCCAGCAGCTTGGCCAGCGCGAACTATGGCTACACCTTC. Protein: CASSLASANYGYTF.

With respect to this clone: The same CDR3 is also encoded by other DNA sequences in this sample. The chain uses TRBV11-3 and TRBJ2-6; the D is unclear. The germline gives CDR1 SGHNT, CDR2 YENEEA. V was trimmed by 6 bases and J by 0 bases, leaving 6 bases between them. The CDR3 length is 14 residues. In DNA form, the CDR3 reads TGTGCCAGCAGTCTCTCCTCTGGGGCCAACGTCCTGACTTTC. The encoded protein is CASSLSSGANVLTF.

This clone came up a few times. V and J are TRBV2 and TRBJ2-2, with a weak D call TRBD2 (6 bases). The CDR3 spans 14 residues. In germline, CDR1 is SNHLY, CDR2 FYNNEI. V was shortened by 11 bases and J by 0 bases, with 13 bases between the two germline ends. CDR3 DNA: TGTGCCTGTAAGCTAGCGTCGAACACCGGGGAGCTGTTTTTT. This gives the protein CACKLASNTGELFF.

The rearrangement joins TRBV7-9 to TRBJ2-1; 7 bases are a match to TRBD1. Germline values: CDR1 SEHNR, CDR2 FQNEAQ (reference sequence). The CDR3 consists of 15 residues. Trimming at V came to 7 bases and at J to 6 bases, leaving 12 bases not matched to a gene. Here the CDR3 DNA reads TGTGCCAGCACGATCCGCACAGGGGCGAGCAATGAGCAGTTCTTC. Amino acids: CASTIRTGASNEQFF.

This sequence joins TRBV28 and TRBJ1-1; D is uncertain. V lost 0 bases and J 2 bases, leaving 10 bases between the germline ends. The germline gives CDR1 MDHEN, CDR2 SYDVKM. The CDR3 totals 15 residues. CDR3 sequence: CASSLWLKLNTEAFF. The CDR3 bases are TGTGCCAGCAGTTTATGGTTGAAATTAAACACTGAAGCTTTCTTT.

The rearrangement links TRBV5-1 to TRBJ2-5; 11 bases are shared with TRBD2. The V gene end was trimmed by 4 bases and the J gene end by 5 bases; junction bases not matched to a gene: 4. The CDR3 runs to 14 residues. In germline, CDR1 is SGHRS, CDR2 YFSETQ. CDR3: CASSLSGGAETQYF. In DNA form, the CDR3 reads TGCGCCAGCAGCCTTAGCGGGGGGGCCGAGACCCAGTACTTC.

The rearrangement links TRBV7-2 to TRBJ2-7, with 13 bases aligning to TRBD2. The J segment lost 4 bases and the V segment lost 4 bases, leaving 7 bases of the junction unmatched. Germline assignment: CDR1 SGHTA and CDR2 FQGNSA. This CDR3 comprises 16 residues. Written as DNA, the CDR3 is TGTGCCAGCAGCTCGGGACTAGCGGGAATCACGTACGAGCAGTACTTC. As protein: CASSSGLAGITYEQYF.

The CDR3 protein is CASSLVVSSYNEQFF. The CDR3 nucleotides are TGTGCCAGCAGTTTAGTAGTCAGCTCCTACAATGAGCAGTTCTTC. The V call is TRBV27, the J call TRBJ2-1; D gene unclear. V lost 2 bases and J lost 0, with 8 bases in between. CDR1 and CDR2 from the germline V gene are MNHEY and SMNVEV (reference sequence). This CDR3 is 15 amino acids long.

J is TRBJ1-6 and V is TRBV3-1 (or the pseudogene TRBV3-2), with TRBD1 as a possible D gene (5 bases). This CDR3 region has 14 residues. The V and J ends lost 1 base and 6 bases respectively, with 7 bases between them. Germline assignment: CDR1 LGHDT and CDR2 YNNKEL (reference sequence). The CDR3 loop reads CASSQGGGNSPLHF. The CDR3 region has the DNA TGTGCCAGCAGCCAAGGGGGGGGTAATTCACCCCTCCACTTT.

The chain combines TRBV18 with TRBJ2-1; D remains ambiguous. Germline V lookup: CDR1 KGHSH, CDR2 LQKENI. The CDR3 totals 16 residues. V lost 3 bases and J 3 bases, leaving 15 bases between the germline ends. In DNA form, the CDR3 reads TGTGCCAGCTCACCTCCCGGTTGGGAAATCTACAATGAGCAGTTCTTC. It codes for CASSPPGWEIYNEQFF.

The DNA of the CDR3 is TGCGCCAGCAGCTTGGAATCCGTCACTGAAGCTTTCTTT. Translated: CASSLESVTEAFF. V gene TRBV5-1 combines with J gene TRBJ1-1; D is unresolved. CDR3 length equals 13 residues. V was shortened by 0 bases and J by 4 bases, with 7 bases between the two germline ends. Germline-derived CDR1 and CDR2 are SGHRS and YFSETQ.

The rearrangement links TRBV7-9 to TRBJ2-7; TRBD2 might be the D (5 bases). This CDR3 is built from 11 residues. In germline, CDR1 is SEHNR, CDR2 FQNEAQ (reference sequence). Between the trimmed V and J ends, which lost 5 bases and 7 bases, there was a span of 9 bases. CDR3 residues: CASSPRVEQYF. CDR3 nucleotides: TGTGCCAGCAGCCCGCGGGTAGAGCAGTACTTC. Based on the CDR3 plus reference TRBV7-9 and TRBJ2-7, the full variable domain is DTGVSQNPRHKITKRGQNVTFRCDPISEHNRLYWYRQTLGQGPEFLTYFQNEAQLEKSRLLSDRFSAERPKGSFSTLEIQRTEQGDSAMYLCASSPRVEQYFGPGTRLTVT.

The rearrangement uses TRBV7-8 and TRBJ2-3; TRBD2 matches at 8 bases. The CDR3 has 14 residues. Germline CDR1 SGHVS, CDR2 FQNEAQ. Trimming at V came to 6 bases and at J to 8 bases, leaving 10 bases not matched to a gene. Written as DNA, the CDR3 is TGTGCCAGCAGACCACGGGGGGGCCGAGGTACGCAGTATTTT. Amino acids: CASRPRGGRGTQYF.

V gene TRBV7-2 combines with J gene TRBJ2-1, with D uncertain. Germline V gives CDR1 SGHTA, CDR2 FQGNSA. V dropped 0 bases and J dropped 8 bases, with 14 bases sitting between them. The CDR3 consists of 15 residues. The CDR3 region is CASSLAGRRRDEQFF. The CDR3 DNA is TGTGCCAGCAGCTTAGCGGGCCGACGTCGGGATGAGCAGTTCTTC.